This T cell receptor beta chain was retrieved from a study of cytomegalovirus exposure and HLA in healthy donors. General study results and limits: In a later analysis, CMV-associated beta chains were mostly HLA-associated, it appeared. Clonal expansion, a later analysis showed, was greater in HLA-associated TCR beta chains than in equally common others.

PCR employed 60 Vbeta and 13 Jbeta primers. Sequencing used immunoSEQ multiplex PCR; TCRdb keeps in-frame clones, though not all of them. Of about 160,000 clones in the sample, over 75% were seen once. Remarks on this clone: As yet, its antigen is unknown. In the same sample, other DNA sequences code for this CDR3.

With 4 bases removed from V and 6 bases from J, the gap between germline ends came to 8 bases. CDR3 size: 12 residues. Germline-derived CDR1 and CDR2 are SEHNR and FQNEAQ (reference sequence). The clonotype comes from a woman aged 25 to 39 in good health and CMV-seronegative. The chain links TRBV7-9 to TRBJ2-3; D unclear. The source material was PBMCs. The DNA for the CDR3 is TGTGCCAGCAGCTCCTCTACTGATACGCAGTATTTT. This translates into CASSSSTDTQYF.